This TCR beta chain was documented in a study of blood T cell repertoires in COVID-19. On the study more broadly: COVID-19 samples collected from the United States, Italy and Spain covered acute and convalescent phases.

Germline CDR1 and CDR2: MNHEY and SVGAGI. V lost 6 bases to trimming and J lost 4 bases; unmatched junction nucleotides: 9. The CDR3 is 15 residues long. Study processing details: Nucleated cell counts were estimated from reference gene primer amplification. The method was immunoSEQ multiplex PCR; TCRdb's version includes in-frame clones alone and lacks a portion of them. V and J calls and clone size are those listed in that table; D and trimming were worked out from the DNA. The sample consists of more than 95,000 clones, almost 70% of them appearing once. Sequenced: peripheral blood. The chain couples TRBV6-5 to TRBJ1-1, with 9 positions matching TRBD1. This TCR was recovered from a woman in her sixties or seventies with acute or convalescent COVID-19. The CDR3 bases are TGTGCCAGCAGCCCCTCGGGACAGGGAATCACTGAAGCTTTCTTT. It codes for CASSPSGQGITEAFF.